Below, 24 T cell receptor beta chains from the same sample are listed, as sequenced in a study of vaccination and CD4 T cells after COVID-19. These receptors' targets are unknown. The Oncomine TCR Beta short-read assay was applied to DNA of cultured CD4+ T cells. TCRdb re-analysed the PCR reads in MiXCR, keeping a single row per CDR3 protein. The sample contains some 9,500 distinct CDR3 sequences, 30% to 40% of which appear only once. The treatment: roughly ten-day PBMC culture with coronavirus spike peptide pools or control peptides (ViraFEST assay). The specimen was CD4+ T cells from blood, cultured in vitro. These receptor sequences come from a human donor who had recovered from COVID-19.

This clonotype showed up just a few times. The chain has TRBV27 and TRBJ1-1; 9 bases match TRBD1. Germline assignment: CDR1 MNHEY and CDR2 SMNVEV (reference sequence). V gave up 5 bases and J gave up 1 base; unmatched junction bases: 11. The CDR3 runs to 17 residues. The CDR3: CASSVGQGPYWNTEAFF. CDR3 nucleotide sequence: TGTGCCAGCAGTGTCGGACAGGGGCCGTATTGGAACACTGAAGCTTTCTTT.

This chain links TRBV7-9 with TRBJ2-7; D perhaps matches TRBD1 (6 bases). Germline CDR1 reads SEHNR; CDR2 reads FQNEAQ (reference sequence). The CDR3 length is 14 residues. V was cut by 3 bases and J by 2 bases, with 11 bases left in between. The CDR3 nucleotides read TGTGCCAGCAGCTTTGGGACACCTCCCTACGAGCAGTACTTC. Its protein is CASSFGTPPYEQYF.

The chain has TRBV21-1 and TRBJ2-7. TRBV21-1 is given as a pseudogene. This CDR3 region has 16 residues. CDR3 nucleotide sequence: TGTGCCAGCAGCAAAATGCCGACTAGGGGCTCCTACGAGCAGTACTTC. Protein: CASSKMPTRGSYEQYF.

This sequence joins TRBV7-7 and TRBJ2-2; D remains unclear. The CDR3 runs to 14 residues. Germline-derived CDR1 and CDR2 are SSHAT and FNYEAQ (reference sequence). The CDR3 DNA sequence: TGTGCTTGCAGCTTAGATGGAACCCCTGGGGAGCTGTTTTTT. The encoded protein is CACSLDGTPGELFF.

V and J are TRBV7-9 and TRBJ1-6, with a weak D call TRBD1 (5 bases). CDR1 and CDR2 from the germline V gene are SEHNR and FQNEAQ (reference sequence). V lost 3 bases to trimming and J lost 7 bases, with 10 bases between them. The length of the CDR3 is 14 residues. CDR3 residues: CASSFGTANSPLHF. CDR3 DNA sequence: TGTGCCAGCAGCTTCGGGACCGCGAATTCACCCCTCCACTTT.

This clonotype appeared a few times. The chain recombines TRBV10-3 with TRBJ2-7; 7 positions match TRBD1. V was pared by 10 bases and J by 3 bases, with 9 bases of the junction left unmatched. The CDR3 is 13 amino acids. Per the germline V gene, CDR1 is ENHRY and CDR2 is SYGVKD. The CDR3 DNA sequence: TGTGCCACCGACAGGGTAGGAGGCTACGAGCAGTACTTC. It translates to CATDRVGGYEQYF.

The chain employs TRBV18 and TRBJ1-1; 9 nucleotides align to TRBD1. The CDR3 spans 19 residues. The V gene end was trimmed by 1 base and the J gene end by 3 bases; junction bases not matched to a gene: 15. Germline lookup yields CDR1 KGHSH and CDR2 LQKENI. The CDR3 coding sequence is TGTGCCAGCTCACCACAACATTTACAGGGGGCAATCTTTCACACTGAAGCTTTCTTT. It translates to CASSPQHLQGAIFHTEAFF.

J is TRBJ1-2 and V is TRBV12-5; D possibly corresponds to TRBD1 (5 bases). V was pared by 0 bases and J by 4 bases, with 15 bases between. Germline V gives CDR1 LGHNT, CDR2 FRNRAP. The CDR3 runs 16 residues. CDR3 sequence: CASGLVRPLGTYGYTF. Here the CDR3 DNA reads TGTGCTAGTGGTTTGGTCCGTCCCTTGGGGACCTATGGCTACACCTTC.

Within the sample, this clonotype is medium-sized. This chain uses TRBV6-1 with TRBJ1-5, with D tentatively TRBD1 (5 bases). CDR3 size: 15 residues. The germline V gene encodes CDR1 MNHNS and CDR2 SASEGT. The V end lost 7 bases, the J end lost 10 bases, and 23 bases lay between the germline ends. Here the CDR3 reads CASKLSTDKGVPQHF. CDR3 DNA sequence: TGTGCCAGCAAGCTATCTACGGACAAGGGCGTACCCCAGCATTTT.

The gene calls are TRBV7-2 and TRBJ2-1, with 8 positions matching TRBD2. The V segment lost 1 base and the J segment 4 bases; nucleotides outside the gene matches: 9. Germline loops: CDR1 SGHTA, CDR2 FQGNSA. The CDR3 has 17 residues. The CDR3 region is CASSLDQRGPLYNEQFF. CDR3 nucleotide sequence: TGTGCCAGCAGCTTAGATCAGCGGGGGCCTTTGTACAATGAGCAGTTCTTC.

The V call is TRBV20-1, the J call TRBJ2-3; D gene unclear. Germline V gives CDR1 DFQATT, CDR2 SNEGSKA (reference sequence). With 5 bases removed from V and 2 bases from J, the gap between germline ends came to 14 bases. The CDR3 runs 14 residues. CDR3: CSAGMGSSTDTQYF. CDR3 DNA sequence: TGCAGTGCTGGGATGGGCAGTTCCACAGATACGCAGTATTTT.

CDR3 residues: CASQVTRGNQPQHF. The DNA for the CDR3 is TGTGCCAGCCAGGTTACTAGAGGCAATCAGCCCCAGCATTTT. The J gene is TRBJ1-5, the V gene TRBV2; D uncertain. The CDR3 runs to 14 residues. Per germline, CDR1 SNHLY and CDR2 FYNNEI. V lost 8 bases and J 2 bases, leaving 13 bases between the germline ends. The whole variable domain, filled in from reference TRBV2 and TRBJ1-5, reads EPEVTQTPSHQVTQMGQEVILRCVPISNHLYFYWYRQILGQKVEFLVSFYNNEISEKSEIFDDQFSVERPDGSNFTLKIRSTKLEDSAMYFCASQVTRGNQPQHFGDGTRLSIL.

This clonotype was counted a few times. The chain is built from TRBV30 and TRBJ2-2, with 8 bases fitting TRBD1. The V gene end was trimmed by 3 bases and the J gene end by 3 bases; junction bases not matched to a gene: 9. The CDR3 sequence is 16 residues long. Germline V gene data show CDR1 as GTSNPN and CDR2 as SVGIG (reference sequence). The CDR3 nucleotides are TGTGCCTGGAGAGCTAAAAGACAGGGGTACACCGGGGAGCTGTTTTTT. This encodes CAWRAKRQGYTGELFF.

V usage is TRBV18 and J usage is TRBJ2-4; D is possibly TRBD2 (6 bases). The germline V gene has CDR1 KGHSH and CDR2 LQKENI. CDR3 length: 13 residues. The V end lost 4 bases, the J end lost 7 bases, and 11 bases lay between the germline ends. In nucleotides, the CDR3 is TGTGCCAGCTCACTGGACCGGGGGAACATTCAGTACTTC. Its protein is CASSLDRGNIQYF.

The chain uses TRBV23-1 and TRBJ1-1; the match to TRBD1 covers 12 bases. TRBV23-1 is classed as an ORF, of uncertain function. This CDR3 has 16 residues. V shed 9 bases and J 6 bases; nucleotides not matched to a gene: 14. The CDR3 here is CARPGQGACRGSEAFF. The CDR3 DNA is TGCGCCAGACCGGGACAGGGGGCTTGCAGGGGATCTGAAGCTTTCTTT.

V usage is TRBV30 and J usage is TRBJ1-2; unclear D gene. V dropped 0 bases and J dropped 3 bases, with 11 bases sitting between them. The CDR3 has 14 amino acids. The germline V gene has CDR1 GTSNPN and CDR2 SVGIG (reference sequence). The CDR3: CAWSVAPFYYGYTF. The CDR3 nucleotides are TGTGCCTGGAGTGTAGCACCTTTCTACTATGGCTACACCTTC. Full variable domain (missing parts from reference TRBV30 and TRBJ1-2): SQTIHQWPATLVQPVGSPLSLECTVEGTSNPNLYWYRQAAGRGLQLLFYSVGIGQISSEVPQNLSASRPQDRQFILSSKKLLLSDSGFYLCAWSVAPFYYGYTFGSGTRLTVV.

CDR3 DNA: TGTGCCAGCAGCCAAAGGGGGGGAGCCGGGGAGCTGTTTTTT. It translates to CASSQRGGAGELFF. The rearrangement joins TRBV3-1 to TRBJ2-2, with D possibly matching TRBD2 (7 bases). Germline CDR1 LGHDT, CDR2 YNNKEL (reference sequence). CDR3 length: 14 residues. V was pared by 2 bases and J by 6 bases, with 10 bases between.

This clonotype is medium-sized (0.01 to 0.1%) by share. The chain uses TRBV11-3 and TRBJ1-6; 8 nucleotides line up with TRBD1. This CDR3 contains 14 residues. Germline V lookup: CDR1 SGHNT, CDR2 YENEEA. J lost 7 bases, V lost 1 base, and 0 bases had no gene match. CDR3 coding DNA: TGTGCCAGCAGCTTAGGGACAGGGAATTCACCCCTCCACTTT. As protein: CASSLGTGNSPLHF.

The gene calls are TRBV7-6 and TRBJ2-2; D uncertain. Germline V gene sequence: CDR1 SGHVS, CDR2 FNYEAQ. This CDR3 is 11 amino acids long. V lost 0 bases and J 7 bases, leaving 0 bases between the germline ends. CDR3 DNA: TGTGCCAGCAGCTTAGCCGGGGAGCTGTTTTTT. Its translation is CASSLAGELFF.

The chain links TRBV6-5 to TRBJ1-2; no clear D gene. This CDR3 comprises 13 residues. Trimming pared 4 bases from V and 8 bases from J, leaving 14 bases between. Germline V gives CDR1 MNHEY, CDR2 SVGAGI. The CDR3 region is CASSFGPYEGYTF. The CDR3 DNA reads as TGTGCCAGCAGTTTCGGACCCTATGAAGGCTACACCTTC.

The CDR3 here is CASTAALRTGELFF. The CDR3 bases are TGTGCCAGCACAGCCGCTCTTAGGACCGGGGAGCTGTTTTTT. The gene calls are TRBV6-1 and TRBJ2-2; no clear D. The V gene lost 7 bases and the J gene lost 5 bases, with 14 bases spanning the gap. The germline V gene has CDR1 MNHNS and CDR2 SASEGT. There are 14 residues in the CDR3.

This clonotype was seen a handful of times. J is TRBJ1-1 and V is TRBV4-1; D not certain. This CDR3 spans 15 amino acids. Germline CDR1 MGHRA, CDR2 YSYEKL. Trimming pared 4 bases from V and 1 base from J, leaving 13 bases between. The CDR3 loop is CASSRASGENTEAFF. The CDR3 region has the DNA TGCGCCAGCAGCCGCGCAAGTGGAGAGAACACTGAAGCTTTCTTT.

This sequence joins TRBV5-1 and TRBJ2-5; the D is unclear. Germline V gives CDR1 SGHRS, CDR2 YFSETQ. With 4 bases removed from V and 3 bases from J, the gap between germline ends came to 4 bases. This CDR3 contains 11 residues. This CDR3 reads CASSGEETQYF. The DNA for the CDR3 is TGCGCCAGCAGCGGTGAAGAGACCCAGTACTTC. Complete variable domain (other parts from reference TRBV5-1 and TRBJ2-5): KAGVTQTPRYLIKTRGQQVTLSCSPISGHRSVSWYQQTPGQGLQFLFEYFSETQRNKGNFPGRFSGRQFSNSRSEMNVSTLELGDSALYLCASSGEETQYFGPGTRLLVL.

There are a few counts of this clonotype. The V and J genes are TRBV4-3 and TRBJ1-1; D is uncertain. Between the trimmed V and J ends, which lost 0 bases and 9 bases, there was a span of 14 bases. Germline CDR1 LGHNA, CDR2 YSLEER. The CDR3 spans 14 residues. The CDR3: CASSQEQGGSKAFF. DNA of the CDR3: TGCGCCAGCAGCCAAGAACAAGGCGGCTCTAAAGCTTTCTTT.